The 20 T cell receptor beta chains listed next were all sequenced from one sample in a study of blood T cell repertoires in COVID-19. Method: immunoSEQ multiplex PCR; TCRdb's copy keeps in-frame clones and lacks some. The repertoire consists of 350,000 to 400,000 clones, with around 89% occurring once and the leading ten covering more than 0.85%. Sequencing was performed on PBMCs or T cells enriched from blood (not recorded which). These receptors came from a woman aged 25-40 years with acute COVID-19.

The rearrangement uses TRBV9 and TRBJ2-3; TRBD1 aligns across 9 bases. V trimming: 4 bases; J trimming: 4 bases; junction bases outside the gene matches: 10. Germline V gives CDR1 SGDLS, CDR2 YYNGEE. The CDR3 has 16 amino acids. For the CDR3, the DNA is TGTGCCAGCAGCCAGGGACAGGGTACTTTCCCAGATACGCAGTATTTT. As protein: CASSQGQGTFPDTQYF.

V usage is TRBV15 and J usage is TRBJ1-2; D not certain. The CDR3 loop spans 14 amino acids. Germline assignment: CDR1 LNHNV and CDR2 YYDKDF (reference sequence). V shed 1 base and J shed 2 bases, with 8 bases lying between them. CDR3 DNA sequence: TGTGCCACCAGCAGAGCGACGGAGAACTATGGCTACACCTTC. Protein sequence: CATSRATENYGYTF.

The V gene is TRBV19, the J gene TRBJ2-1; 8 bases align to TRBD2. This CDR3 comprises 17 residues. Trimming at V came to 3 bases and at J to 6 bases, leaving 13 bases not matched to a gene. Looked up from germline, CDR1 is LNHDA and CDR2 is SQIVND (reference sequence). The CDR3 DNA reads TGTGCCAGTAGTATTAGTCCCCAAGCGGGGGCCAGCAATGAGCAGTTCTTC. It translates to CASSISPQAGASNEQFF.

The chain carries TRBV2 and TRBJ2-7; unclear D gene. V was pared by 5 bases and J by 4 bases, with 18 bases between. In germline, CDR1 is SNHLY, CDR2 FYNNEI. This CDR3 region has 15 residues. The CDR3 reads CASSLSPVRNYEQYF. The DNA for the CDR3 is TGTGCCAGCAGTTTATCCCCGGTCCGAAATTACGAGCAGTACTTC.

This chain joins TRBV7-2 and TRBJ2-3; weak D call: TRBD2 (5 bases). Germline CDR1 SGHTA, CDR2 FQGNSA. The CDR3 has 15 amino acids. Trimming took off 5 bases at V and 4 bases at J, with 16 bases between the two ends. CDR3 bases: TGTGCCAGCAGCGCAGCAGCGAGGGCCCCAGATACGCAGTATTTT. Protein: CASSAAARAPDTQYF.

The chain recombines TRBV7-9 with TRBJ2-3, with D tentatively TRBD2 (5 bases). The CDR3 spans 13 residues. The ends were cut back, 1 base at V and 5 bases at J, with 7 bases in the middle. Germline CDR1 SEHNR, CDR2 FQNEAQ (reference sequence). The CDR3 spells CASSLVGRDTQYF. Written as DNA, the CDR3 is TGTGCCAGCAGCTTAGTTGGGAGAGATACGCAGTATTTT.

This clone was seen a single time. The chain is built from TRBV5-1 and TRBJ1-2; 8 bases are a match to TRBD1. In germline, CDR1 is SGHRS, CDR2 YFSETQ. The CDR3 covers 14 residues. V was pared by 0 bases and J by 5 bases, with 3 bases of the junction left unmatched. CDR3 bases: TGCGCCAGCAGCTTGGAGGGACAGGATTATGGCTACACCTTC. This sequence encodes CASSLEGQDYGYTF.

The rearrangement links TRBV2 to TRBJ2-7, with a tentative D call TRBD1 (6 bases). Trimming cost V 6 bases and J 3 bases, with 18 bases left between them. The CDR3 runs 15 residues. Per the germline V gene, CDR1 is SNHLY and CDR2 is FYNNEI. The CDR3 protein is CASRFLRGQNYEQYF. CDR3 DNA sequence: TGTGCCAGCAGATTCCTCAGGGGCCAAAACTACGAGCAGTACTTC.

This chain uses TRBV29-1 with TRBJ1-1; TRBD1 agrees at 7 bases. The CDR3 totals 14 residues. The junction had 8 bases not matched to a gene; V was cut back by 6 bases and J by 1 base. Germline values: CDR1 SQVTM, CDR2 ANQGSEA. CDR3 amino acids: CSVQTGSQNTEAFF. The CDR3 nucleotides are TGCAGCGTACAGACAGGGTCGCAGAACACTGAAGCTTTCTTT.

This chain joins TRBV7-6 and TRBJ1-4, with D maybe TRBD1 (5 bases). The CDR3 runs to 15 residues. Trimming removed 1 base at V and 6 bases at J, with 12 bases between. From germline, CDR1 is SGHVS and CDR2 FNYEAQ. The CDR3 nucleotides read TGTGCCAGCAGCTTAGGTGGCGGGGGGGATGAAAAACTGTTTTTT. The encoded protein is CASSLGGGGDEKLFF.

The rearrangement links TRBV5-5 to TRBJ2-7; D is unresolved. Looked up from germline, CDR1 is SGHKS and CDR2 is YYEKEE (reference sequence). Trimming left V 2 bases short and J 0 bases short, with 12 bases between. The CDR3 has 15 amino acids. The CDR3 DNA sequence: TGTGCCAGCAGCTTAACTTTCTCCTTCTCCTACGAGCAGTACTTC. Translated, it gives CASSLTFSFSYEQYF. The variable domain in full, with the rest retrieved from reference TRBV5-5 and TRBJ2-7, is DAGVTQSPTHLIKTRGQQVTLRCSPISGHKSVSWYQQVLGQGPQFIFQYYEKEERGRGNFPDRFSARQFPNYSSELNVNALLLGDSALYLCASSLTFSFSYEQYFGPGTRLTVT.

The chain uses TRBV3-1 (or the pseudogene TRBV3-2) and TRBJ2-2, with TRBD1 matching over 7 bases. CDR1 LGHDT and CDR2 YNNKEL come from the germline V gene (reference sequence). With V trimmed by 1 base and J by 4 bases, 3 bases remained unmatched. This CDR3 is 15 amino acids long. The CDR3 here is CASSQGNRGTGELFF. The CDR3 DNA follows: TGTGCCAGCAGCCAAGGGAACAGGGGCACCGGGGAGCTGTTTTTT.

The CDR3 DNA reads TGTGCCAGCAGTGACCGGGGGGGCGTAACAGATACGCAGTATTTT. The encoded protein is CASSDRGGVTDTQYF. The chain uses TRBV6-1 and TRBJ2-3; TRBD2 aligns across 8 bases. Trimming removed 3 bases from V and 3 bases from J; junction bases left unmatched: 5. This CDR3 comprises 15 residues. From germline, CDR1 is MNHNS and CDR2 SASEGT.

This chain joins TRBV19 and TRBJ1-6; a possible D gene is TRBD1 (6 bases). Germline V CDR1 and CDR2: LNHDA, SQIVND (reference sequence). This CDR3 contains 14 residues. V gave up 5 bases and J gave up 9 bases, with 14 bases separating them. The chain's CDR3 is CASSEGVGVSPLHF. The CDR3 bases are TGTGCCAGTAGTGAGGGGGTCGGGGTTTCACCCCTCCACTTT.

This clone was picked up a small number of times. The chain carries TRBV7-2 and TRBJ2-1; 8 bases agree with TRBD2. Losses at the gene ends were 5 bases for V and 9 bases for J; bases not matched to a gene: 15. CDR3 length: 16 residues. Germline CDR1 reads SGHTA; CDR2 reads FQGNSA. The CDR3 region is CASSAGTRYGRGEQFF. The CDR3 coding sequence is TGTGCCAGCAGCGCCGGGACTAGGTATGGCCGCGGTGAGCAGTTCTTC.

The CDR3 reads CASRTGTGLNQPQHF. The CDR3 bases are TGTGCCAGCAGGACCGGGACAGGGCTCAATCAGCCCCAGCATTTT. The rearrangement joins TRBV6-5 to TRBJ1-5, with 9 bases identical to TRBD1. The germline V gene encodes CDR1 MNHEY and CDR2 SVGAGI. The CDR3 runs to 15 residues. V lost 6 bases to trimming and J lost 3 bases; unmatched junction nucleotides: 6.

The chain recombines TRBV6-5 with TRBJ2-6, with a possible D match to TRBD1 (5 bases). Between the trimmed V and J ends, which lost 4 bases and 2 bases, there was a span of 9 bases. CDR1 and CDR2 from the germline V gene are MNHEY and SVGAGI. There are 15 residues in the CDR3. The CDR3 reads CASSSWGAGANVLTF. CDR3 sequence (DNA): TGTGCCAGCAGTTCTTGGGGCGCTGGGGCCAACGTCCTGACTTTC.

The chain has TRBV5-1 and TRBJ1-1; 10 bases agree with TRBD1. CDR1 and CDR2 (germline): SGHRS, YFSETQ. After removal of 4 bases from V and 8 bases from J, the junction contained 8 bases not matched to a gene. This CDR3 spans 14 amino acids. CDR3 coding DNA: TGCGCCAGCAGCCTCGGGACAGGGGCCGCCGAAGCTTTCTTT. It translates to CASSLGTGAAEAFF.

This chain links TRBV7-8 with TRBJ1-6; TRBD1 might be the D (6 bases). The CDR3 has 16 amino acids. V was pared by 5 bases and J by 0 bases, with 11 bases between. Germline lookup yields CDR1 SGHVS and CDR2 FQNEAQ. In DNA form, the CDR3 reads TGTGCCAGCAGCGTGACAGGAAGCTCCTATAATTCACCCCTCCACTTT. Its translation: CASSVTGSSYNSPLHF.

The table lists this clone with many counts. Other DNA sequences within the sample encode an identical CDR3. This chain links TRBV5-1 with TRBJ2-7; no clear D. Looked up from germline, CDR1 is SGHRS and CDR2 is YFSETQ. V lost 1 base and J 2 bases, leaving 7 bases between the germline ends. The CDR3 runs to 13 residues. CDR3 sequence reads: CASSLNYPYEQYF. CDR3 DNA sequence: TGCGCCAGCAGCTTGAACTACCCCTACGAGCAGTACTTC.